This is a list of T cell receptor beta chains from one sample in a study of Graves' ophthalmopathy and Graves' hyperthyroidism. A single record per CDR3 protein comes from TCRdb applying MiXCR to the multiplex PCR reads. Of about 380,000 distinct CDR3 sequences listed, 15% to 17% are singletons. Sequenced input: peripheral blood. The receptor source for this set is a woman aged 18-29 years with stable Graves' hyperthyroidism. Both conserved end residues are part of each CDR3. A D gene is named only where the DNA matches it firmly. Clone size is given for some rows only: seen once, a few or many times, or a class if the clone is expanded.

clone size	J gene	D gene	V gene	CDR3 protein	CDR3 DNA
few	TRBJ2-2	-	TRBV15	CATSTTNTGELFF	TGTGCCACCAGCACAACGAACACCGGGGAGCTGTTTTTT
many	TRBJ1-2	TRBD1	TRBV2	CATSSPGTVYGYTF	TGTGCCACTTCGTCCCCGGGGACAGTCTATGGCTACACCTTC
-	TRBJ1-2	-	TRBV12-3/TRBV12-4	CASSLGGGPGATRNYGYTF	TGTGCCAGCAGTTTAGGAGGGGGGCCAGGGGCGACAAGAAACTATGGCTACACCTTC
few	TRBJ2-5	TRBD2	TRBV29-1	CSVEVSGGTRETQYF	TGCAGCGTTGAAGTAAGCGGGGGGACTCGAGAGACCCAGTACTTC
many	TRBJ1-1	TRBD1	TRBV19	CASGQGNTEAFF	TGTGCCAGTGGACAGGGAAACACTGAAGCTTTCTTT
many	TRBJ1-2	-	TRBV10-3	CAISPGNYGYTF	TGTGCCATCAGCCCAGGGAACTATGGCTACACCTTC
few	TRBJ1-2	-	TRBV3-1	CASSPNQGRYTF	TGTGCCAGCAGCCCCAATCAGGGGCGCTACACCTTC
many	TRBJ1-5	-	TRBV2	CASSEIREDQPQHF	TGTGCCAGCAGTGAAATAAGGGAAGACCAGCCCCAGCATTTT
few	TRBJ2-4	-	TRBV27	CASRGVAKNIQYF	TGTGCCAGCAGGGGGGTAGCCAAAAACATTCAGTACTTC
many	TRBJ2-7	TRBD1	TRBV2	CASSRDRAYEQYF	TGTGCCAGCAGCAGGGACAGGGCCTACGAGCAGTACTTC
few	TRBJ2-7	-	TRBV7-9	CASSLASVSYEQYF	TGTGCCAGCAGCTTAGCTTCCGTTTCCTACGAGCAGTACTTC
-	TRBJ1-3	-	TRBV5-1	CASSSGQISNGNTIYF	TGCGCCAGCAGCTCAGGACAGATCTCTAATGGAAACACCATATATTTT
many	TRBJ2-5	-	TRBV29-1	CSVGGGLRETQYF	TGCAGCGTTGGAGGGGGGCTGCGGGAGACCCAGTACTTC
many	TRBJ1-1	TRBD1	TRBV12-3/TRBV12-4	CASGDRLNTEAFF	TGTGCCAGCGGGGACAGGTTGAACACTGAAGCTTTCTTT
many	TRBJ2-5	-	TRBV7-2	CASSLVGRDQETQYF	TGTGCCAGCAGCTTAGTCGGCAGGGACCAAGAGACCCAGTACTTC
many	TRBJ1-1	-	TRBV6-1	CASRPPLLVNTEAFF	TGTGCCAGCAGACCTCCTTTACTGGTGAACACTGAAGCTTTCTTT
many	TRBJ1-2	TRBD1	TRBV6-1	CASSEGWTGRGYTF	TGTGCCAGCAGTGAAGGGTGGACAGGGCGAGGCTACACCTTC
many	TRBJ1-1	TRBD1	TRBV29-1	CSVRQGVGWTEAFF	TGCAGCGTCAGACAGGGGGTGGGTTGGACTGAAGCTTTCTTT
many	TRBJ1-6	TRBD1	TRBV6-2/TRBV6-3	CASSYSRTGSSPLHF	TGTGCCAGCAGTTACTCGAGGACAGGGAGTTCACCCCTCCACTTT
many	TRBJ1-2	TRBD1	TRBV12-3/TRBV12-4	CATGPSSVYGYTF	TGTGCGACAGGGCCTAGCTCCGTCTATGGCTACACCTTC
many	TRBJ1-2	-	TRBV20-1	CSARTSSQSDYGYTF	TGCAGTGCTAGAACCTCTTCTCAGTCCGACTATGGCTACACCTTC
many	TRBJ1-2	-	TRBV7-3	CASSFQGGRGYTF	TGTGCCAGCAGCTTTCAAGGGGGTCGAGGCTACACCTTC
-	TRBJ2-7	-	TRBV6-5	CASSYRPGDSYEQYF	TGTGCCAGCAGTTACCGGCCAGGGGACTCCTACGAGCAGTACTTC
-	TRBJ1-2	-	TRBV10-3	CAISPGDNYGYTF	TGTGCCATCAGTCCAGGGGATAACTATGGCTACACCTTC
-	TRBJ1-1	-	TRBV12-3/TRBV12-4	CASSFTGETEAFF	TGTGCCAGCAGTTTTACGGGGGAGACTGAAGCTTTCTTT
many	TRBJ1-3	-	TRBV20-1	CSARAAFPSSGNTIYF	TGCAGTGCTAGGGCCGCCTTCCCTAGCTCTGGAAACACCATATATTTT
many	TRBJ1-1	-	TRBV20-1	CSASPPGWATEAFF	TGCAGTGCTAGTCCCCCCGGGTGGGCCACTGAAGCTTTCTTT
-	TRBJ2-5	TRBD1	TRBV7-3	CASSETGVEETQYF	TGTGCCAGCAGCGAGACAGGGGTGGAGGAGACCCAGTACTTC
many	TRBJ2-5	-	TRBV29-1	CNDGDQYF	TGCAACGATGGGGACCAGTACTTC
many	TRBJ2-7	-	TRBV7-2	CASSLESLNYEQYF	TGTGCCAGCAGCTTAGAATCCTTGAACTACGAGCAGTACTTC
many	TRBJ1-5	TRBD1	TRBV6-5	CASSSGQGHQPQHF	TGTGCCAGCAGTTCGGGACAGGGACATCAGCCCCAGCATTTT
many	TRBJ1-2	-	TRBV4-1	CASSQEGYYGYTF	TGCGCCAGCAGCCAGGAGGGGTACTATGGCTACACCTTC
many	TRBJ2-5	-	TRBV6-2/TRBV6-3	CASSSQLPTAGETQYF	TGTGCCAGCAGTTCCCAGCTTCCTACGGCGGGAGAGACCCAGTACTTC
many	TRBJ2-5	-	TRBV12-3/TRBV12-4	CASSGGGTQYF	TGTGCCAGCAGTGGTGGGGGGACCCAGTACTTC
once	TRBJ1-2	-	TRBV12-3/TRBV12-4	CASSQRVGYGYTF	TGTGCCAGCAGTCAGCGGGTAGGCTATGGCTACACCTTC
many	TRBJ2-5	TRBD2	TRBV9	CASSAGTRAGETQYF	TGTGCCAGCAGCGCCGGGACTAGAGCGGGGGAGACCCAGTACTTC
many	TRBJ2-2	-	TRBV6-1	CASTDSGYTGELFF	TGTGCCAGCACCGACTCCGGGTACACCGGGGAGCTGTTTTTT
many	TRBJ1-5	TRBD1	TRBV13	CASSYGQGDQPQHF	TGTGCCAGCAGTTACGGACAGGGAGATCAGCCCCAGCATTTT
many	TRBJ2-7	-	TRBV6-1	CASSARVDEQYF	TGTGCCAGCAGTGCCAGGGTAGACGAGCAGTACTTC
few	TRBJ2-4	-	TRBV20-1	CSASRQPSAKNIKYF	TGCAGTGCTAGTAGGCAGCCGTCAGCCAAAAACATTAAGTACTTC
many	TRBJ1-5	-	TRBV7-8	CASRRGGAEQPQHF	TGTGCCAGCAGGCGTGGGGGGGCGGAACAGCCCCAGCATTTT
few	TRBJ2-4	TRBD2	TRBV11-1	CASTSRLAGSPLAKNIQYF	TGTGCCAGCACCTCTAGGCTAGCGGGGAGCCCACTAGCCAAAAACATTCAGTACTTC
many	TRBJ1-2	-	TRBV27	CASSIRGPRANYGYTF	TGTGCCAGCAGTATACGAGGACCTAGAGCTAACTATGGCTACACCTTC
-	TRBJ1-3	TRBD1	TRBV6-1	CASSEEGTAGNTIYF	TGTGCCAGCAGTGAAGAGGGGACAGCTGGAAACACCATATATTTT
-	TRBJ2-7	-	TRBV6-5	CASSYRGPSYEQYF	TGTGCCAGCAGTTATCGGGGCCCAAGCTACGAGCAGTACTTC
many	TRBJ1-2	TRBD1	TRBV6-1	CASQRTGRYGYTF	TGTGCCAGCCAAAGGACAGGGAGATATGGCTACACCTTC
many	TRBJ1-3	TRBD1	TRBV12-3/TRBV12-4	CASRTTGGGNTIYF	TGTGCCAGCAGAACGACAGGGGGAGGAAACACCATATATTTT